These 7 T cell receptor beta chains came from one sample sequenced in a study of cytomegalovirus exposure and HLA in healthy donors. PCR used 60 Vbeta primers and 13 Jbeta primers. Generated by immunoSEQ multiplex PCR, the TCRdb table keeps only in-frame clones and is missing some. This table holds 110,000 to 150,000 clones, roughly four fifths found once. The sample taken for sequencing was PBMCs. The receptors stem from a man in his forties in good health and CMV-seropositive.

J is TRBJ2-5 and V is TRBV7-9; tentative D call: TRBD2 (6 bases). The CDR3 totals 15 residues. V was shortened by 3 bases and J by 1 base, with 12 bases between the two germline ends. CDR1 and CDR2 from the germline V gene are SEHNR and FQNEAQ (reference sequence). The CDR3 nucleotides read TGTGCCAGCAGCTTGACGGGGGTCCTCCAAGAGACCCAGTACTTC. This translates into CASSLTGVLQETQYF.

This chain connects TRBV23-1 to TRBJ2-4, with 10 bases lining up with TRBD1. TRBV23-1 is flagged as an ORF with uncertain function. The CDR3 sequence is 17 residues long. The junction had 7 bases not matched to a gene; V was cut back by 2 bases and J by 3 bases. The CDR3 DNA reads TGCGCCAGCAGTCAACCCGACAGGGGGCGGGTCAAAAACATTCAGTACTTC. It codes for CASSQPDRGRVKNIQYF.

The CDR3 DNA reads TGTGCCAGCAGCTGGACAGGGGGCTTGGATGAGCAGTTCTTC. Its protein is CASSWTGGLDEQFF. The chain joins TRBV9 to TRBJ2-1, with 11 bases fitting TRBD1. The ends lost 4 bases at V and 8 bases at J; junction bases unmatched: 5. Germline V gene lookup returns CDR1 SGDLS and CDR2 YYNGEE. The CDR3 length is 14 residues. Drawing the rest from reference TRBV9 and TRBJ2-1, the complete variable domain is DSGVTQTPKHLITATGQRVTLRCSPRSGDLSVYWYQQSLDQGLQFLIQYYNGEERAKGNILERFSAQQFPDLHSELNLSSLELGDSALYFCASSWTGGLDEQFFGPGTRLTVL.

The V gene is TRBV2, the J gene TRBJ1-2; D ambiguous. This CDR3 spans 12 amino acids. In germline, CDR1 is SNHLY, CDR2 FYNNEI. Trimming took off 7 bases at V and 4 bases at J, with 10 bases between the two ends. DNA of the CDR3: TGTGCCAGCACCTCAACAGCCTATGGCTACACCTTC. Protein: CASTSTAYGYTF.

The CDR3 DNA sequence: TGTGCCATCAGTGATCCAGGGGGCGCCGTCTCTGAAGCTTTCTTT. This codes for CAISDPGGAVSEAFF. This chain uses TRBV10-3 with TRBJ1-1; TRBD1 matches 8 bases. This CDR3 spans 15 amino acids. The V segment lost 3 bases and the J segment 6 bases; nucleotides outside the gene matches: 9. Germline-derived CDR1 and CDR2 are ENHRY and SYGVKD.

This clone was picked up one time. The J gene is TRBJ2-5, the V gene TRBV27; 7 bases are shared with TRBD1. Judging by the DNA end, TRBJ2-7 fits better; the J call may be wrong. The CDR3 length is 14 residues. CDR1 is MNHEY and CDR2 is SMNVEV in the germline V gene (reference sequence). DNA of the CDR3: TGTGCCAGCAGTTCCAGGGGGATCGGCTACGAGCAGTACTTC. Translation: CASSSRGIGYEQYF.

This chain joins TRBV19 and TRBJ1-3; 9 nucleotides agree with TRBD1. CDR1 and CDR2 (germline): LNHDA, SQIVND (reference sequence). The junction had 20 bases not matched to a gene; V was cut back by 5 bases and J by 3 bases. This CDR3 spans 20 amino acids. Here the CDR3 reads CASSLSLLGGQGVDGNTIYF. The CDR3 bases are TGTGCCAGTAGTCTTTCCCTACTCGGGGGACAGGGTGTGGATGGAAACACCATATATTTT.